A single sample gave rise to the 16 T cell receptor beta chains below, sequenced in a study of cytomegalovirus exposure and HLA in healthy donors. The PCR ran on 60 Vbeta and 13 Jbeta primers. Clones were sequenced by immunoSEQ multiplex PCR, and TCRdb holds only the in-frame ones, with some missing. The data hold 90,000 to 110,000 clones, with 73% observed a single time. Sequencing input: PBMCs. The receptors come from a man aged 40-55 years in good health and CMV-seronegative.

CDR3 DNA sequence: TGTGCCAGCAGATCAGGGGGCTGGACGCAGTATTTT. Its protein product is CASRSGGWTQYF. This rearrangement joins TRBV6-5 to TRBJ2-3, with TRBD1 matching over 8 bases. Trimming removed 6 bases from V and 9 bases from J; junction bases left unmatched: 5. Germline CDR1 and CDR2: MNHEY and SVGAGI. The CDR3 runs to 12 residues.

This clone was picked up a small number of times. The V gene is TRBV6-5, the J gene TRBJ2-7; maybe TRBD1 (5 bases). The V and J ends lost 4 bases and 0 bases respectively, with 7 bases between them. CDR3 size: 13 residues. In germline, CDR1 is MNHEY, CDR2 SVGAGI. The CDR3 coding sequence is TGTGCCAGCAGTTTGCAGGGCTCCTACGAGCAGTACTTC. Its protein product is CASSLQGSYEQYF.

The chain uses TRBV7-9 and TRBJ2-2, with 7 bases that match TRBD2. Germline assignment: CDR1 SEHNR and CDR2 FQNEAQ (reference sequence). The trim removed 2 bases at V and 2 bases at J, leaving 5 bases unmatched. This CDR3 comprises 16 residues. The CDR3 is CASSLSGLDNTGELFF. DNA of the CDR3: TGTGCCAGCAGCTTATCAGGACTAGATAACACCGGGGAGCTGTTTTTT.

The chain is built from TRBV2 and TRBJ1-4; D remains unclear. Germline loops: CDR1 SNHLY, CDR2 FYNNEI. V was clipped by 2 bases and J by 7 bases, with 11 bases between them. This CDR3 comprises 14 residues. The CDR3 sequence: CASSESTAGEKLFF. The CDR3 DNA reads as TGTGCCAGCAGTGAAAGTACGGCGGGTGAAAAACTGTTTTTT.

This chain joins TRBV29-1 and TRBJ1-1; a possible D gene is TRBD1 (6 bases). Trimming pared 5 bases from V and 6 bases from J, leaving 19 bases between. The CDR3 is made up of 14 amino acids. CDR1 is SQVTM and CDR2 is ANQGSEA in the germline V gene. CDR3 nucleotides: TGCAGCGTTCCACCCTCGAGGGGGAAGGCTGAAGCTTTCTTT. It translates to CSVPPSRGKAEAFF.

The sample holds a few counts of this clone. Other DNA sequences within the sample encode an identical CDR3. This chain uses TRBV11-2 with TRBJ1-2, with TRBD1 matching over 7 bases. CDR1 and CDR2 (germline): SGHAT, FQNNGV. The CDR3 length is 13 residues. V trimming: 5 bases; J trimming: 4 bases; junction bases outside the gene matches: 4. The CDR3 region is CASSPGQFYGYTF. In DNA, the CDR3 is TGTGCCAGCAGCCCGGGACAGTTCTATGGCTACACCTTC.

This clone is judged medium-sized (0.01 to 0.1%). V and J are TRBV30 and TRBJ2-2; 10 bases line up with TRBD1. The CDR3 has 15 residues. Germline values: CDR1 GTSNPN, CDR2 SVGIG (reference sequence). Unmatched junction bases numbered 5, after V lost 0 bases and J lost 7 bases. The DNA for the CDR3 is TGTGCCTGGAGTGTTGGGACAGGGGTTGGCGGGGAGCTGTTTTTT. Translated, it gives CAWSVGTGVGGELFF.

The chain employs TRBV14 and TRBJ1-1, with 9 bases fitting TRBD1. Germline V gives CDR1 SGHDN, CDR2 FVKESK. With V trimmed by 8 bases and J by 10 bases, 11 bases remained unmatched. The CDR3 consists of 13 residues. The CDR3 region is CASQQQGAFRAFF. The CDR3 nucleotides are TGTGCCAGCCAACAACAGGGGGCTTTTCGAGCTTTCTTT.

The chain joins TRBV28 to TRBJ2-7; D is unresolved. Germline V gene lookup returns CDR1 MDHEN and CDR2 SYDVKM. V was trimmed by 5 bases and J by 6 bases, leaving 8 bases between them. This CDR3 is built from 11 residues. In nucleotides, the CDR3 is TGTGCCAGCAGTGACATGGGCGAGCAGTACTTC. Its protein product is CASSDMGEQYF.

The CDR3 nucleotides read TGTGCCAGCCTTGGCGGGGCTTCGAACACCGGGGAGCTGTTTTTT. The encoded protein is CASLGGASNTGELFF. The chain combines TRBV2 with TRBJ2-2; weak D call: TRBD2 (6 bases). V was trimmed by 8 bases and J by 0 bases, leaving 13 bases between them. The CDR3 runs to 15 residues. The germline gives CDR1 SNHLY, CDR2 FYNNEI. The full variable domain, rest sourced from reference TRBV2 and TRBJ2-2, is EPEVTQTPSHQVTQMGQEVILRCVPISNHLYFYWYRQILGQKVEFLVSFYNNEISEKSEIFDDQFSVERPDGSNFTLKIRSTKLEDSAMYFCASLGGASNTGELFFGEGSRLTVL.

The CDR3 bases are TGTGCCAGCAGTCCCCGTCGCGGGGGGGCCAATGAGCAGTTCTTC. Translation gives CASSPRRGGANEQFF. The chain links TRBV27 to TRBJ2-1; 9 bases line up with TRBD2. CDR1 is MNHEY and CDR2 is SMNVEV in the germline V gene (reference sequence). The CDR3 is made up of 15 amino acids. V dropped 5 bases and J dropped 6; count of bases not matched to a gene: 8.

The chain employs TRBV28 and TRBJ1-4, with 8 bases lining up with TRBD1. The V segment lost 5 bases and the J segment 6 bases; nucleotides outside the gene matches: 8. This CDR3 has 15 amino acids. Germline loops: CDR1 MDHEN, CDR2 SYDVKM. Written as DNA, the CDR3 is TGTGCCAGCAGTCCCACAGGGGGATGGGATGAAAAACTGTTTTTT. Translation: CASSPTGGWDEKLFF.

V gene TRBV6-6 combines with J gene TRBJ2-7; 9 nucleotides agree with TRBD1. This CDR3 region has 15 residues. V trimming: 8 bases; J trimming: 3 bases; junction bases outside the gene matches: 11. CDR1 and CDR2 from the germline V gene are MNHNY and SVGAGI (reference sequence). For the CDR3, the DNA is TGTGCCAGCGGCGCTCCGGGACAGGGACACTACGAGCAGTACTTC. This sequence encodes CASGAPGQGHYEQYF.

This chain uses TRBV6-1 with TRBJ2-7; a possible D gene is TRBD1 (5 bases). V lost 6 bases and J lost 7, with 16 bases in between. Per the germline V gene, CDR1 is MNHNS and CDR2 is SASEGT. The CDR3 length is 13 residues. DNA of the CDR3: TGTGCCAGCAGGAACAGGCCCCTGCGGGAGCAGTACTTC. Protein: CASRNRPLREQYF.

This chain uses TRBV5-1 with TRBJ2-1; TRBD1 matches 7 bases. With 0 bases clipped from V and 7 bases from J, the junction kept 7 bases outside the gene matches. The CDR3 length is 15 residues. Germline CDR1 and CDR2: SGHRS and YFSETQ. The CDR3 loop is CASSLGDSWTNEQFF. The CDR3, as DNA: TGCGCCAGCAGCTTGGGGGACAGTTGGACAAATGAGCAGTTCTTC.

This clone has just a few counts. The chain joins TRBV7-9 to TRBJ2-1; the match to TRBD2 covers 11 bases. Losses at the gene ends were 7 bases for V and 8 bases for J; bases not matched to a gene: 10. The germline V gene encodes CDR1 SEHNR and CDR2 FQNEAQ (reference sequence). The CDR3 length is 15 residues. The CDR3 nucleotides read TGTGCCAGCAATCTACATAGCGGGGGGGGAGATGAGCAGTTCTTC. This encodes CASNLHSGGGDEQFF.